These 19 T cell receptor beta chains share one sample of origin, sequenced in a study of Tregs in tolerant kidney transplant recipients. Some clones are missing from TCRdb's copy, which holds only in-frame ones; the method was immunoSEQ multiplex PCR. The table shows around 63,000 clones, with approximately 83% occurring only once. The input for sequencing was Tregs from blood, taken before the transplant. The receptors come from a human donor who received a combined kidney and bone marrow transplant.

V and J are TRBV5-4 and TRBJ1-4; 10 nucleotides match TRBD1. CDR1 and CDR2 (germline): SGHNT, YYREEE (reference sequence). The ends lost 1 base at V and 8 bases at J; junction bases unmatched: 8. The length of the CDR3 is 16 residues. CDR3 sequence (DNA): TGTGCCAGCAGCTTGCAGCGACAGGGGGCAGAGGAAAAACTGTTTTTT. It encodes CASSLQRQGAEEKLFF.

J is TRBJ1-2 and V is TRBV19; D not certain. From germline, CDR1 is LNHDA and CDR2 SQIVND (reference sequence). Trimming cost V 1 base and J 8 bases, with 17 bases left between them. The CDR3 is 15 amino acids. The DNA for the CDR3 is TGTGCCAGTAGTATAGGATTGGCCAGGTTGAGGGGCTACACCTTC. Its translation: CASSIGLARLRGYTF.

This rearrangement joins TRBV7-2 to TRBJ2-7; D might be TRBD2 (5 bases). The CDR3 length is 15 residues. V was cut by 2 bases and J by 0 bases, with 11 bases left in between. Germline values: CDR1 SGHTA, CDR2 FQGNSA. DNA of the CDR3: TGTGCCAGCAGCTTATCGTGGGAGAGCTCCTACGAGCAGTACTTC. Its protein product is CASSLSWESSYEQYF.

The chain joins TRBV7-8 to TRBJ1-3; tentative D call: TRBD1 (5 bases). The germline V and J ends were trimmed by 1 base and 4 bases, with 8 bases remaining between them. Germline V CDR1 and CDR2: SGHVS, FQNEAQ. The CDR3 runs to 14 residues. The CDR3 DNA is TGTGCCAGCAGCTTAGGGGGGGTGGGAAACACCATATATTTT. Residues: CASSLGGVGNTIYF. Full variable domain (remainder filled in from reference TRBV7-8 and TRBJ1-3): GAGVSQSPRYKVAKRGQDVALRCDPISGHVSLFWYQQALGQGPEFLTYFQNEAQLDKSGLPSDRFFAERPEGSVSTLKIQRTQQEDSAVYLCASSLGGVGNTIYFGEGSWLTVV.

V is TRBV5-1 and J is TRBJ2-1; 7 positions agree with TRBD2. This CDR3 has 15 residues. Per germline, CDR1 SGHRS and CDR2 YFSETQ. The trim removed 4 bases at V and 0 bases at J, leaving 4 bases unmatched. For the CDR3, the DNA is TGCGCCAGCAGCCTAGCGGAGAGCTCCTACAATGAGCAGTTCTTC. Translated: CASSLAESSYNEQFF.

The V call is TRBV7-2, the J call TRBJ2-3, with 9 bases matching TRBD1. The CDR3 consists of 14 residues. Trimming cost V 6 bases and J 5 bases; bases outside gene matches: 6. CDR1 is SGHTA, CDR2 FQGNSA, per germline. CDR3: CASRATGGKDTQYF. In DNA, the CDR3 is TGTGCCAGCAGAGCTACAGGGGGCAAAGATACGCAGTATTTT.

The chain uses TRBV19 and TRBJ2-2; possible D gene TRBD1, 6 bases. V lost 2 bases to trimming and J lost 5 bases, with 12 bases between them. Germline CDR1 LNHDA, CDR2 SQIVND (reference sequence). The CDR3 has 15 amino acids. The CDR3 sequence: CASSIQGTATGELFF. CDR3 nucleotide sequence: TGTGCCAGTAGTATACAGGGGACGGCAACCGGGGAGCTGTTTTTT.

The chain uses TRBV10-3 and TRBJ2-5; 12 nucleotides line up with TRBD2. J lost 1 base, V lost 6 bases, and 3 bases had no gene match. This CDR3 spans 15 amino acids. Germline V gene lookup returns CDR1 ENHRY and CDR2 SYGVKD. The CDR3 reads CAISGTSGPQETQYF. CDR3 DNA: TGTGCCATCAGCGGGACTAGCGGGCCCCAAGAGACCCAGTACTTC.

Regarding this clone: In the same sample, other DNA sequences code for this CDR3. The V and J genes are TRBV28 and TRBJ2-2, with 7 bases matching TRBD2. The CDR3 sequence is 18 residues long. V dropped 9 bases and J dropped 5; count of bases not matched to a gene: 21. Germline-derived CDR1 and CDR2 are MDHEN and SYDVKM. The CDR3 coding sequence is TGTGCCAGAAGTCCCAGCGGGATCGTATTCGAGGATACCGGGGAGCTGTTTTTT. Encoded protein: CARSPSGIVFEDTGELFF.

The V call is TRBV5-4, the J call TRBJ2-1, with D possibly called TRBD1 or TRBD2 (5 bases each). Trimming cost V 3 bases and J 9 bases, with 25 bases left between them. The CDR3 length is 17 residues. The germline V gene encodes CDR1 SGHNT and CDR2 YYREEE (reference sequence). CDR3 DNA: TGTGCCAGCAGCTCTAGGGACCTCCGAGGGATGACCAGTGAGCAGTTCTTC. Its translation: CASSSRDLRGMTSEQFF.

The chain carries TRBV20-1 and TRBJ1-2; D not certain. The CDR3 loop spans 11 amino acids. Germline lookup yields CDR1 DFQATT and CDR2 SNEGSKA (reference sequence). The ends were cut back, 7 bases at V and 10 bases at J, with 16 bases in the middle. CDR3 region: CSGRFGRNYTF. The CDR3 DNA reads TGCAGTGGCCGCTTCGGGCGAAACTACACCTTC.

CDR3 bases: TGTGCCAGCAAAAACAGGGACACTGAAGCTTTCTTT. Translated: CASKNRDTEAFF. The chain joins TRBV6-4 to TRBJ1-1, with D tentatively TRBD1 (6 bases). The CDR3 covers 12 residues. The V end lost 7 bases, the J end lost 3 bases, and 9 bases lay between the germline ends. CDR1 is MRHNA, CDR2 SNTAGT, per germline.

This clone came up once. The V and J genes are TRBV11-3 and TRBJ2-3; possible D gene TRBD2, 6 bases. This CDR3 has 14 amino acids. Germline CDR1 is SGHNT and CDR2 is YENEEA. Trimming removed 0 bases from V and 3 bases from J, with 7 bases in between. The CDR3 bases are TGTGCCAGCAGCTTAGAGGGGGGAACAGATACGCAGTATTTT. Amino acids: CASSLEGGTDTQYF.

Only one count was recorded for this clone. The chain carries TRBV5-1 and TRBJ2-1; 10 bases fit TRBD1. The CDR3 has 15 residues. Looked up from germline, CDR1 is SGHRS and CDR2 is YFSETQ. J lost 4 bases, V lost 5 bases, and 6 bases had no gene match. DNA for the CDR3: TGCGCCAGCAGTCCTGGACAGGGGGTATACAATGAGCAGTTCTTC. Translated: CASSPGQGVYNEQFF. Full variable domain (outside the CDR3, taken from reference TRBV5-1 and TRBJ2-1): KAGVTQTPRYLIKTRGQQVTLSCSPISGHRSVSWYQQTPGQGLQFLFEYFSETQRNKGNFPGRFSGRQFSNSRSEMNVSTLELGDSALYLCASSPGQGVYNEQFFGPGTRLTVL.

The CDR3 is CASRKIPAGGGELFF. Written as DNA, the CDR3 is TGTGCCAGCAGAAAGATTCCAGCGGGAGGAGGGGAGCTGTTTTTT. The genes are TRBV6-5 and TRBJ2-2; 9 bases are shared with TRBD2. Losses at the gene ends were 6 bases for V and 8 bases for J; bases not matched to a gene: 10. Germline V gives CDR1 MNHEY, CDR2 SVGAGI. CDR3 length: 15 amino acids.

The rearrangement uses TRBV9 and TRBJ1-2; D possibly corresponds to TRBD1 (6 bases). This CDR3 contains 14 residues. Germline loops: CDR1 SGDLS, CDR2 YYNGEE. Trimming left V 4 bases short and J 4 bases short, with 14 bases between. CDR3 DNA: TGTGCCAGCAGCTCCGGAACAGGGTTCTATGGCTACACCTTC. Its protein is CASSSGTGFYGYTF.

A single count supports this clone. This chain uses TRBV11-2 with TRBJ2-2, with D perhaps matching TRBD2 (5 bases). Trimming took off 5 bases at V and 0 bases at J, with 16 bases between the two ends. This CDR3 comprises 17 residues. Germline V gene sequence: CDR1 SGHAT, CDR2 FQNNGV. The CDR3 here is CASSPGWRASNTGELFF. DNA for the CDR3: TGTGCCAGCAGCCCTGGATGGCGGGCGTCGAACACCGGGGAGCTGTTTTTT.

V is TRBV5-4 and J is TRBJ1-1; D uncertain. This CDR3 has 14 residues. Between the trimmed V and J ends, which lost 0 bases and 5 bases, there was a span of 11 bases. The germline V gene has CDR1 SGHNT and CDR2 YYREEE (reference sequence). CDR3 sequence reads: CASSLVDPGTEAFF. Here the CDR3 DNA reads TGTGCCAGCAGCTTGGTTGACCCCGGAACTGAAGCTTTCTTT.

The genes are TRBV6-5 and TRBJ1-1; possible D gene TRBD1, 5 bases. V lost 2 bases and J lost 3, with 7 bases in between. This CDR3 is 13 amino acids long. The germline V gene has CDR1 MNHEY and CDR2 SVGAGI. The CDR3, as DNA: TGTGCCAGCAGTTACGGGGCTTACACTGAAGCTTTCTTT. Protein sequence: CASSYGAYTEAFF.